Sequencing of this T cell receptor (beta chain) was carried out in a study of blood T cell repertoires in COVID-19. Study-wide context: Nucleic acid was either cDNA or gDNA, and it came from T cells, B-cell-depleted T cells, or PBMCs.

Seattle's enrolled individuals joined amid active infection and were then monitored longitudinally. With 5 bases removed from V and 0 bases from J, the gap between germline ends came to 16 bases. This CDR3 contains 16 residues. CDR1 is MDHEN, CDR2 SYDVKM, per germline. As originally analysed: It was from reference gene primer amplification that nucleated cell counts were estimated. Produced via immunoSEQ multiplex PCR; TCRdb's table is partial and in-frame only. V and J calls and clone size are those listed in that table; D and trimming were worked out from the DNA. The sample has approximately 25,000 clones, 60% to 75% seen once.

The sample comprised peripheral blood. This sequence joins TRBV28 and TRBJ1-2, with D possibly being TRBD1 (5 bases). The sequence came from a man aged 45-65 years with COVID-19, enrolled during active disease. CDR3 amino acids: CASSSQATDTNYGYTF. The CDR3 region has the DNA TGTGCCAGCAGTAGCCAAGCGACAGATACTAACTATGGCTACACCTTC.